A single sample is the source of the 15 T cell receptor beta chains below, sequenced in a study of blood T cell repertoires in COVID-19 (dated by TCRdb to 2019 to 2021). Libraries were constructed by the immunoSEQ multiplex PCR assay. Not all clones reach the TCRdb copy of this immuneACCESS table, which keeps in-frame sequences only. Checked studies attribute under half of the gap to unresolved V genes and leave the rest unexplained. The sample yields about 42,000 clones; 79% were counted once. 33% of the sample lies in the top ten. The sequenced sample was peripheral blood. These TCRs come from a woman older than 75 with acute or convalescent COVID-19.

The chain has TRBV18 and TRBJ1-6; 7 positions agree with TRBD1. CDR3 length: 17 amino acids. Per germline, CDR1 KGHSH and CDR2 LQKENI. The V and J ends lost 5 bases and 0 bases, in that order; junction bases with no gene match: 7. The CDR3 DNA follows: TGTGCCAGCTCAAAAGAGGGGGCGAGCTCCTATAATTCACCCCTCCACTTT. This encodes CASSKEGASSYNSPLHF. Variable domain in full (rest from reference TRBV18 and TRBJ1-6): NAGVMQNPRHLVRRRGQEARLRCSPMKGHSHVYWYRQLPEEGLKFMVYLQKENIIDESGMPKERFSAEFPKEGPSILRIQQVVRGDSAAYFCASSKEGASSYNSPLHFGNGTRLTVT.

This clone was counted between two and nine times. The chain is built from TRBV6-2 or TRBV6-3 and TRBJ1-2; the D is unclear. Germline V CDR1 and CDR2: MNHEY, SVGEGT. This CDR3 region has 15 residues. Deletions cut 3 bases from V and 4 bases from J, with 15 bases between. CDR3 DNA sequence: TGTGCCAGCAGTTATTCCGAAGGAGGAACCTATGGCTACACCTTC. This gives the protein CASSYSEGGTYGYTF.

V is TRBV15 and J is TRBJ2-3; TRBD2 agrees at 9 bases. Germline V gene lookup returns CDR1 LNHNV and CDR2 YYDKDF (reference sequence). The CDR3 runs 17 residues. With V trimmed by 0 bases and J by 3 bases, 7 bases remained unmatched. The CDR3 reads CATSRDVTSGSTDTQYF. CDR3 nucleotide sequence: TGTGCCACCAGCAGAGATGTGACTAGCGGTTCTACAGATACGCAGTATTTT.

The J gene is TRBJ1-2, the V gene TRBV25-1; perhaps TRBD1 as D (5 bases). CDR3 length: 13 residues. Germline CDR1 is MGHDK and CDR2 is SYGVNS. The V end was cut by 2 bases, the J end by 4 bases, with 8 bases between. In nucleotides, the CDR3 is TGTGCCAGCAGTGAACAGGGATTCTATGGCTACACCTTC. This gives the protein CASSEQGFYGYTF.

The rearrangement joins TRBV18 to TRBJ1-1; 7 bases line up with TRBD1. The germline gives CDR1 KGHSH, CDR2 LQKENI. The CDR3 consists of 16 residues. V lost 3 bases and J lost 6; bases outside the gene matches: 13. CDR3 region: CASSPRTGLVSPEAFF. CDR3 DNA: TGTGCCAGCTCACCGAGGACAGGTCTGGTCTCCCCTGAAGCTTTCTTT.

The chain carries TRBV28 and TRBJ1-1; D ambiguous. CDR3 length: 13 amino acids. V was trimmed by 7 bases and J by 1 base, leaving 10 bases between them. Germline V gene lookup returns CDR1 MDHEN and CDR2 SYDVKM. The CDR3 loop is CASTLWQNTEAFF. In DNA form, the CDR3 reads TGTGCCAGCACACTATGGCAGAACACTGAAGCTTTCTTT.

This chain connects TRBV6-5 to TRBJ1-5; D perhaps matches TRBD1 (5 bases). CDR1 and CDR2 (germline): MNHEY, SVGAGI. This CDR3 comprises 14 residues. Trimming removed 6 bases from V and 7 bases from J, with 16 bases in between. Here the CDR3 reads CASRDGGAEQPQHF. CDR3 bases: TGTGCCAGCAGAGACGGTGGGGCGGAGCAGCCCCAGCATTTT.

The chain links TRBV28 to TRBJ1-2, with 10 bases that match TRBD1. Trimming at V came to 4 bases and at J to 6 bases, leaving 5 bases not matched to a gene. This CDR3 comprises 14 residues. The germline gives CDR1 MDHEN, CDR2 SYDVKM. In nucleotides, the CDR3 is TGTGCCAGCAGTTCCGGGACAGGGGCGAATGGCTACACCTTC. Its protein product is CASSSGTGANGYTF.

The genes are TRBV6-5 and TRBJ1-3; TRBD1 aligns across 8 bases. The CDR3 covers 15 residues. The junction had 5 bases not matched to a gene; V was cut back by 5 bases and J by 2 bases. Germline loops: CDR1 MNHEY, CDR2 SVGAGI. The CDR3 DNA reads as TGTGCCAGCAGTCCGCAGGGGGCTGCTGGAAACACCATATATTTT. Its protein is CASSPQGAAGNTIYF.

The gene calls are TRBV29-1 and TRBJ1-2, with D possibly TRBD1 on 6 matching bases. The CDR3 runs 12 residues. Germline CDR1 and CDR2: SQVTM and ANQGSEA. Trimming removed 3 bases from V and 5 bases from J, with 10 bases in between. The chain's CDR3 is CSVEGGAYGYTF. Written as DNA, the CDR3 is TGCAGCGTTGAGGGGGGGGCGTATGGCTACACCTTC.

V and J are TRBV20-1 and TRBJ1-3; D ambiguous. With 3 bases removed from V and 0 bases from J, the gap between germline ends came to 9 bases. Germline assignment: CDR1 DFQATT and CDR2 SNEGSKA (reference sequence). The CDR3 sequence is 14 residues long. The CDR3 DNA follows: TGCAGTGCTAGTCTTCCAGTCTCTGGAAACACCATATATTTT. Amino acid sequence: CSASLPVSGNTIYF.

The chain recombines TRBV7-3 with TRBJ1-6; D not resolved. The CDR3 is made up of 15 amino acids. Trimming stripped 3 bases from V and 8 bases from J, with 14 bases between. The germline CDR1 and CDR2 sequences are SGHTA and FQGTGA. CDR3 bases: TGTGCCAGCAGCTTTACGGGTGGTTCGGATTCACCCCTCCACTTT. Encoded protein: CASSFTGGSDSPLHF.

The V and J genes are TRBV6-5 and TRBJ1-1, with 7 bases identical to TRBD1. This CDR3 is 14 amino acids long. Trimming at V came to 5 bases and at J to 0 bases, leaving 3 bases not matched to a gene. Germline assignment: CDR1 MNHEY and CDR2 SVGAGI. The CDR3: CASSLQGLNTEAFF. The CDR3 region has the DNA TGTGCCAGCAGTCTACAGGGGTTGAACACTGAAGCTTTCTTT.

CDR3 in amino acids: CASSSTSGTQPQHF. CDR3 nucleotide sequence: TGTGCCAGCAGTTCTACCTCCGGGACACAGCCCCAGCATTTT. J is TRBJ1-5 and V is TRBV2; D might be TRBD1 (6 bases). From germline, CDR1 is SNHLY and CDR2 FYNNEI. The V end lost 5 bases, the J end lost 7 bases, and 15 bases lay between the germline ends. This CDR3 comprises 14 residues. Full variable domain (remainder filled in from reference TRBV2 and TRBJ1-5): EPEVTQTPSHQVTQMGQEVILRCVPISNHLYFYWYRQILGQKVEFLVSFYNNEISEKSEIFDDQFSVERPDGSNFTLKIRSTKLEDSAMYFCASSSTSGTQPQHFGDGTRLSIL.

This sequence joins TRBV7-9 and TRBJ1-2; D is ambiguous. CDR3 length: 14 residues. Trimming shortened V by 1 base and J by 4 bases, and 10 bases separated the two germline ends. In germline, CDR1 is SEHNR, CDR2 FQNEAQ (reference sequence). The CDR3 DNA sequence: TGTGCCAGCAGCTTAGAGTCAACAGCCTATGGCTACACCTTC. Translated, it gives CASSLESTAYGYTF.